This TCR beta chain came from a study of OX40 agonist ivuxolimab in advanced cancers. The table came from immunoSEQ multiplex PCR; TCRdb's copy has only in-frame clones and leaves some out. Here the sample spans about 79,000 clones, about nine tenths being singletons. CDR1 is SGHVS and CDR2 is FQNEAQ in the germline V gene. CDR3 length: 14 residues. The V and J ends lost 1 base and 2 bases respectively, with 8 bases between them. This TCR derives from an adult with an advanced solid tumor such as melanoma, head and neck, liver or kidney cancer. The material was CD4+ or CD8+ T cells sorted from blood, obtained in a trial of the OX40 agonist ivuxolimab. The gene calls are TRBV7-8 and TRBJ1-1; D not certain. The CDR3 is CASSLGPVNTEAFF. As DNA, the CDR3 is TGTGCCAGCAGCTTAGGTCCGGTCAACACTGAAGCTTTCTTT.